This TCR beta chain was sequenced during a study of T cells in Graves' hyperthyroidism and ophthalmopathy. Turning to the study itself: Peripheral blood draws took place at initial diagnosis, ahead of any treatment. Study-wide results and limits: In validation, the model predicted ophthalmopathy. These predictions came a median roughly seven months before onset. Most clonotypes that expanded in the thyroid above 0.001 also showed up in blood.

Each diagnosis drew on symptoms, thyroxine, TRAb, thyroid ultrasound and orbital computed tomography findings. This clonotype has at least ten counts. Its specificity is unknown. It was RNA transcripts that yielded the amplified TCR beta CDR3 regions. Using the HTBI primer set, a first-round RT-PCR was run on the TCR CDR3. TCRdb passed the multiplex PCR reads through MiXCR, listing each CDR3 protein once. Of about 350,000 distinct CDR3 sequences listed, about a sixth were seen once; the top ten hold less than 20%. CDR3 length: 14 residues. Looked up from germline, CDR1 is ENHRY and CDR2 is SYGVKD. Trimming removed 6 bases from V and 7 bases from J, with 16 bases in between.

The chain employs TRBV10-3 and TRBJ2-1; TRBD1 might be the D (5 bases). The sequence was collected from a woman aged 40 to 50 with Graves' ophthalmopathy. Sequencing input: blood. The CDR3 DNA sequence: TGTGCCATCAGGGGTACCCAACAGGCGAATGAGCAGTTCTTC. Amino acid sequence: CAIRGTQQANEQFF.